The 7 T cell receptor beta chains listed next were all sequenced from one sample in a study of cytomegalovirus exposure and HLA in healthy donors. It was with 60 Vbeta and 13 Jbeta primers that the PCR ran. Clones were sequenced by immunoSEQ multiplex PCR, and TCRdb holds only the in-frame ones, with some missing. Of around 210,000 clones detected, roughly 73% appear once; the ten largest clones hold around 0.45%. The sample was PBMCs. These receptors originate from a boy younger than 18 in good health and CMV-seronegative.

V is TRBV18 and J is TRBJ1-1; D remains unclear. The CDR3 contains 11 residues. Germline-derived CDR1 and CDR2 are KGHSH and LQKENI. The V and J ends lost 3 bases and 7 bases respectively, with 6 bases between them. The DNA of the CDR3 is TGTGCCAGCTCACCGGGAGTTGAAGCTTTCTTT. Translation gives CASSPGVEAFF.

The chain couples TRBV9 to TRBJ1-3; no clear D gene. The CDR3 length is 15 residues. Per the germline V gene, CDR1 is SGDLS and CDR2 is YYNGEE. V lost 4 bases to trimming and J lost 1 base, with 12 bases between them. The CDR3: CASSPRVRSGNTIYF. The CDR3 DNA is TGTGCCAGCAGCCCCCGGGTGCGATCTGGAAACACCATATATTTT.

The chain uses TRBV5-6 and TRBJ2-7; 10 bases fit TRBD1. The CDR3 is made up of 16 amino acids. The V and J ends lost 0 bases and 1 base, in that order; junction bases with no gene match: 4. CDR1 SGHDT and CDR2 YYEEEE come from the germline V gene. The CDR3 is CASSLGTGGISYEQYF. The CDR3 nucleotides are TGTGCCAGCAGCTTGGGGACAGGGGGAATTTCCTACGAGCAGTACTTC.

The chain combines TRBV2 with TRBJ2-1; 12 bases fit TRBD2. Germline V CDR1 and CDR2: SNHLY, FYNNEI. V shed 6 bases, J shed 13 bases, and the junction held 13 bases outside the gene matches. The CDR3 length is 15 residues. Here the CDR3 reads CASRRPGLAGAGQFF. CDR3 DNA sequence: TGTGCCAGCAGGCGACCGGGACTAGCGGGCGCGGGACAGTTCTTC. Full variable domain (remainder filled in from reference TRBV2 and TRBJ2-1): EPEVTQTPSHQVTQMGQEVILRCVPISNHLYFYWYRQILGQKVEFLVSFYNNEISEKSEIFDDQFSVERPDGSNFTLKIRSTKLEDSAMYFCASRRPGLAGAGQFFGPGTRLTVL.

The chain couples TRBV5-1 to TRBJ2-7; 14 nucleotides align to TRBD2. Germline V CDR1 and CDR2: SGHRS, YFSETQ. The CDR3 is made up of 20 amino acids. V lost 3 bases and J lost 1; bases outside the gene matches: 15. CDR3 loop: CASSYRTSGRLSPRSYEQYF. CDR3 nucleotide sequence: TGCGCCAGCAGCTACAGGACTAGCGGGAGGCTGTCGCCAAGGTCCTACGAGCAGTACTTC.

Remarks on this clone: The identical CDR3 is also encoded by other nucleotide sequences in the sample. The chain is built from TRBV30 and TRBJ1-1, with D possibly matching TRBD1 (6 bases). The CDR3 covers 12 residues. Trimming removed 4 bases from V and 5 bases from J, with 11 bases in between. CDR1 and CDR2 from the germline V gene are GTSNPN and SVGIG (reference sequence). The CDR3 loop reads CAWTGGRTEAFF. CDR3 coding DNA: TGTGCCTGGACGGGGGGGCGGACTGAAGCTTTCTTT. The full variable domain, its missing parts supplied by reference TRBV30 and TRBJ1-1, is SQTIHQWPATLVQPVGSPLSLECTVEGTSNPNLYWYRQAAGRGLQLLFYSVGIGQISSEVPQNLSASRPQDRQFILSSKKLLLSDSGFYLCAWTGGRTEAFFGQGTRLTVV.

The chain joins TRBV5-1 to TRBJ1-3, with 8 positions matching TRBD1. After removal of 1 base from V and 4 bases from J, the junction contained 13 bases not matched to a gene. CDR3 length: 18 amino acids. The germline CDR1 and CDR2 sequences are SGHRS and YFSETQ. As DNA, the CDR3 is TGCGCCAGCAGCTTGCAAGGCGGCGGACAGGGCTGGGGAAACACCATATATTTT. Translated, it gives CASSLQGGGQGWGNTIYF.